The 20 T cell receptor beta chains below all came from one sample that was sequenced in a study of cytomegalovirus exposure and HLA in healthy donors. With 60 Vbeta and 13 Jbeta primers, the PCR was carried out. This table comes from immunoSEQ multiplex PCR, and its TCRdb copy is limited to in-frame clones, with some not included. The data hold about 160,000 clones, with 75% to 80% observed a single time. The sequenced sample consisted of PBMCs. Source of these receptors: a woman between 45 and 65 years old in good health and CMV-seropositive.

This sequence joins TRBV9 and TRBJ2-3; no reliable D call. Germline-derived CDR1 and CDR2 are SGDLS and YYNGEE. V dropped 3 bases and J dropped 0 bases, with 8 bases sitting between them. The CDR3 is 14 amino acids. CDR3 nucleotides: TGTGCCAGCAGCGCGATAGAGAGCACAGATACGCAGTATTTT. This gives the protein CASSAIESTDTQYF.

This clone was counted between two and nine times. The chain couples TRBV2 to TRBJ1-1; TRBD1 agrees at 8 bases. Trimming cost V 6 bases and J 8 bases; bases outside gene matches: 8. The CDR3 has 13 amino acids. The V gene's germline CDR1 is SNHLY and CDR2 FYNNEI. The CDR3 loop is CASREDRASEAFF. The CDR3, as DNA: TGTGCCAGCAGGGAGGACAGGGCATCCGAAGCTTTCTTT. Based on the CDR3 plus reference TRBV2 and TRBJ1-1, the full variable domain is EPEVTQTPSHQVTQMGQEVILRCVPISNHLYFYWYRQILGQKVEFLVSFYNNEISEKSEIFDDQFSVERPDGSNFTLKIRSTKLEDSAMYFCASREDRASEAFFGQGTRLTVV.

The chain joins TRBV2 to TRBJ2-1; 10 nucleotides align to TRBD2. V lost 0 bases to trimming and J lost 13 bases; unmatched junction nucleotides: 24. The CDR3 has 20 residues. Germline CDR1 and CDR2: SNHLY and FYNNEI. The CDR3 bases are TGTGCCAGCAGTGAAGCGCGCCGAGTTCTAGCGGGAGACCTCACCGGGGCCCAGTTCTTC. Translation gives CASSEARRVLAGDLTGAQFF.

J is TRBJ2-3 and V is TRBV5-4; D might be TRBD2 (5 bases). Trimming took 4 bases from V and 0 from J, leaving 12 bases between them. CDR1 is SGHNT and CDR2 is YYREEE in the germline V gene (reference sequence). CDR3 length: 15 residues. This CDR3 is CASSLIATSTDTQYF. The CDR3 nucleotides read TGTGCCAGCAGCCTTATAGCGACTAGCACAGATACGCAGTATTTT.

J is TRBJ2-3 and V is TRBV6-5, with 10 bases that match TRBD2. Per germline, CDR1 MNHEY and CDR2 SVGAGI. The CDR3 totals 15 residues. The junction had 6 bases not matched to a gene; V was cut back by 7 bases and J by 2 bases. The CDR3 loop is CASMGSGGSTDTQYF. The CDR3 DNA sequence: TGTGCCAGCATGGGTAGCGGGGGGTCCACAGATACGCAGTATTTT.

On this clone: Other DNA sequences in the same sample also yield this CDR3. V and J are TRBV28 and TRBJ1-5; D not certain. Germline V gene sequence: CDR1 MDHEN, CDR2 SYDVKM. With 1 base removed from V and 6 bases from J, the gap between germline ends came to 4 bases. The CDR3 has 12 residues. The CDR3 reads CASSLSGQPQHF. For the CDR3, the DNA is TGTGCCAGCAGTTTATCGGGTCAGCCCCAGCATTTT.

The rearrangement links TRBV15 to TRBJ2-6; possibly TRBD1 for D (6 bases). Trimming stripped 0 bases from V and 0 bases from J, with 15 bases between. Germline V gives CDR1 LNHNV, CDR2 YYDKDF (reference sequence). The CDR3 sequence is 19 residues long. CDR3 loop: CATSREVNRVLSGANVLTF. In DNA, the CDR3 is TGTGCCACCAGCAGAGAAGTAAACAGGGTGCTCTCTGGGGCCAACGTCCTGACTTTC.

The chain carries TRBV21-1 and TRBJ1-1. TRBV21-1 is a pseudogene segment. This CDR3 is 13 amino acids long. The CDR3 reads CASSKGLGGEAFF. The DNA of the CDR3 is TGTGCCAGCAGCAAAGGTCTCGGCGGTGAAGCTTTCTTT.

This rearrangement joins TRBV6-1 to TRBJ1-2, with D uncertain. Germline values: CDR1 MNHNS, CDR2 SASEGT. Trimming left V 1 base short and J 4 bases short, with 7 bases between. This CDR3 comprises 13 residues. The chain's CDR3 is CASSEGSRYGYTF. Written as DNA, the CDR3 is TGTGCCAGCAGTGAAGGGTCGCGCTATGGCTACACCTTC.

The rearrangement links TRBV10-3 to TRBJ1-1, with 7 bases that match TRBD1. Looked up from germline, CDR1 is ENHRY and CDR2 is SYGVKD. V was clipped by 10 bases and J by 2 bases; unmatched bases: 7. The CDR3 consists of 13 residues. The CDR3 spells CATRDRLNTEAFF. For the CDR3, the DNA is TGTGCCACCAGGGACAGACTTAACACTGAAGCTTTCTTT.

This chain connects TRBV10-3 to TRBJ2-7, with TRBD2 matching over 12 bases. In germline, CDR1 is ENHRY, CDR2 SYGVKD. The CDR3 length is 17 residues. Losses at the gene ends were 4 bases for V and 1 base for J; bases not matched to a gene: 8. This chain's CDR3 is CAISGVGGLAGSYEQYF. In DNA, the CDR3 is TGTGCCATCAGTGGGGTCGGGGGACTAGCGGGTTCCTACGAGCAGTACTTC.

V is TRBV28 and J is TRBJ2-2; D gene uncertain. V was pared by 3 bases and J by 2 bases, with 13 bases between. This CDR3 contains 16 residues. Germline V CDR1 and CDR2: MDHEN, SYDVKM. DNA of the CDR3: TGTGCCAGCAGTTTTTACAGACATCTAAACACCGGGGAGCTGTTTTTT. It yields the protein CASSFYRHLNTGELFF.

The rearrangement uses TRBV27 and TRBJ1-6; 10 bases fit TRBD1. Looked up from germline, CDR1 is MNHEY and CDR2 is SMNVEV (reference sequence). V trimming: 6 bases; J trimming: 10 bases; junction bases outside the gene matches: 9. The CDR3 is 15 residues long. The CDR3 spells CASRTSGTGESPLHF. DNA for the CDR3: TGTGCCAGCAGGACATCCGGGACAGGGGAATCACCCCTCCACTTT.

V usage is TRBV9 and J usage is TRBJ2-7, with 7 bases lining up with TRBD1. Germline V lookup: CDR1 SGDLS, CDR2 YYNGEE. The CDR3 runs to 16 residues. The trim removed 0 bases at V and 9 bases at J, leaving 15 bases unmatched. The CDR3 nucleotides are TGTGCCAGCAGCGTAGGGGGTGGGTCCACAGGGGCCAGGCAGTACTTC. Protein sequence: CASSVGGGSTGARQYF.

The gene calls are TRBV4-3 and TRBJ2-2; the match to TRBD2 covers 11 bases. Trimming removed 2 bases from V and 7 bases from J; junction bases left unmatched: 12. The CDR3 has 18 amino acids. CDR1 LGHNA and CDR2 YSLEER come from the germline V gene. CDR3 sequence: CASSQSDLAGGRNGELFF. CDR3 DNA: TGCGCCAGCAGCCAATCGGACTTAGCGGGGGGGCGCAACGGGGAGCTGTTTTTT.

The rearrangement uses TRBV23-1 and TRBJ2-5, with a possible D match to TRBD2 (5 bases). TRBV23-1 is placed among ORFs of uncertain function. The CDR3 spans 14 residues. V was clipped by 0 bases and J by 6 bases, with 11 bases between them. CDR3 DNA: TGCGCCAGCAGTCAATCCCCGGACTGGAAGACCCAGTACTTC. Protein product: CASSQSPDWKTQYF.

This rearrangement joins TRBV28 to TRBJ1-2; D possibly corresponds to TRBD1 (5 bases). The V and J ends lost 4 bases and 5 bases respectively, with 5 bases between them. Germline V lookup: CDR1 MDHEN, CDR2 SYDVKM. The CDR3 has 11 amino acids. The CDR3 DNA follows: TGTGCCAGCAGTTCAGGGTATGGCTACACCTTC. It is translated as CASSSGYGYTF.

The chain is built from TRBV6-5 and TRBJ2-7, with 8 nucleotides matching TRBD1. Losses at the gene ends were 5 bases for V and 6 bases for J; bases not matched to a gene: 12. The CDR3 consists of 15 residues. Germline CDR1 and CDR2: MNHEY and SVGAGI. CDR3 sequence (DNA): TGTGCCAGCAGTACTTGGGACAGGACTCGGAGCGAGCAGTACTTC. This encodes CASSTWDRTRSEQYF.

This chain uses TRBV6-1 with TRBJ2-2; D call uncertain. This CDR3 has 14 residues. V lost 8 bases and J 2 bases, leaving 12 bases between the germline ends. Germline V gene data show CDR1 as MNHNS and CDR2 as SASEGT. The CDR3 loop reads CASCRTSNTGELFF. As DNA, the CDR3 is TGTGCCAGCTGTCGAACATCTAACACCGGGGAGCTGTTTTTT.

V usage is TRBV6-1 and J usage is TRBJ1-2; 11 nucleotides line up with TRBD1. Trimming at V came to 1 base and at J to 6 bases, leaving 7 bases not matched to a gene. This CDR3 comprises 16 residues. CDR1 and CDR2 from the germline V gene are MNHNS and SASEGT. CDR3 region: CASSEGTGGGIDGYTF. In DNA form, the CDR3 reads TGTGCCAGCAGTGAAGGGACAGGGGGCGGAATAGATGGCTACACCTTC.